The 20 T cell receptor beta chains below were found in one sample sequenced in a study of blood T cell repertoires in COVID-19. The method was immunoSEQ multiplex PCR; TCRdb's version includes in-frame clones alone and lacks a portion of them. Among around 400,000 clones listed, around 92% were seen once. Sequencing was done on a sample of peripheral blood. These receptors were obtained from a man in his forties or fifties with acute or convalescent COVID-19.

The chain couples TRBV7-3 to TRBJ2-7; D remains unclear. V was clipped by 1 base and J by 2 bases, with 12 bases between them. The germline V gene has CDR1 SGHTA and CDR2 FQGTGA. The CDR3 consists of 15 residues. The CDR3 is CASSLKVGRAYEQYF. The DNA for the CDR3 is TGTGCCAGCAGCTTAAAGGTAGGTCGGGCCTACGAGCAGTACTTC. Variable domain in full (rest from reference TRBV7-3 and TRBJ2-7): GAGVSQTPSNKVTEKGKYVELRCDPISGHTALYWYRQSLGQGPEFLIYFQGTGAADDSGLPNDRFFAVRPEGSVSTLKIQRTERGDSAVYLCASSLKVGRAYEQYFGPGTRLTVT.

The V call is TRBV28, the J call TRBJ1-3; D possibly corresponds to TRBD1 (6 bases). The CDR3 totals 14 residues. Deletions cut 7 bases from V and 2 bases from J, with 12 bases between. The germline gives CDR1 MDHEN, CDR2 SYDVKM. The CDR3 region has the DNA TGTGCCAGCAAACTACCAGGGGCTGGAAACACCATATATTTT. Translating it yields CASKLPGAGNTIYF.

The chain links TRBV14 to TRBJ2-1, with D possibly being TRBD1 (7 bases). The V end was cut by 1 base, the J end by 4 bases, with 11 bases between. Looked up from germline, CDR1 is SGHDN and CDR2 is FVKESK. The CDR3 has 15 residues. CDR3 region: CASSQVEGAYNEQFF. DNA for the CDR3: TGTGCCAGCAGCCAAGTGGAGGGGGCTTACAATGAGCAGTTCTTC.

The chain recombines TRBV5-1 with TRBJ1-1; D may be TRBD1 (5 bases). The V gene's germline CDR1 is SGHRS and CDR2 YFSETQ. The CDR3 is 16 amino acids. V was pared by 4 bases and J by 0 bases, with 16 bases between. The CDR3 nucleotides read TGCGCCAGCAGCCCCTCCCAGGGCGGGATGAACACTGAAGCTTTCTTT. Protein: CASSPSQGGMNTEAFF.

The chain carries TRBV9 and TRBJ2-7, with a tentative D call TRBD1 (6 bases). Germline lookup yields CDR1 SGDLS and CDR2 YYNGEE. The V and J ends lost 4 bases and 2 bases respectively, with 13 bases between them. There are 14 residues in the CDR3. The CDR3: CASSLGDNTYEQYF. In DNA, the CDR3 is TGTGCCAGCAGCCTAGGGGACAATACCTACGAGCAGTACTTC. The variable domain in full, completed from reference TRBV9 and TRBJ2-7, reads DSGVTQTPKHLITATGQRVTLRCSPRSGDLSVYWYQQSLDQGLQFLIQYYNGEERAKGNILERFSAQQFPDLHSELNLSSLELGDSALYFCASSLGDNTYEQYFGPGTRLTVT.

The chain carries TRBV5-1 and TRBJ1-2, with unresolved D. Trimming took off 1 base at V and 3 bases at J, with 7 bases between the two ends. Germline V gene data show CDR1 as SGHRS and CDR2 as YFSETQ. The CDR3 covers 13 residues. DNA of the CDR3: TGCGCCAGCAGCTTGACTAGAGACTATGGCTACACCTTC. It codes for CASSLTRDYGYTF. Full variable domain (rest looked up from reference TRBV5-1 and TRBJ1-2): KAGVTQTPRYLIKTRGQQVTLSCSPISGHRSVSWYQQTPGQGLQFLFEYFSETQRNKGNFPGRFSGRQFSNSRSEMNVSTLELGDSALYLCASSLTRDYGYTFGSGTRLTVV.

V gene TRBV6-5 combines with J gene TRBJ1-2; D remains ambiguous. The CDR3 loop spans 14 amino acids. Between the trimmed V and J ends, which lost 0 bases and 1 base, there was a span of 6 bases. The V gene's germline CDR1 is MNHEY and CDR2 SVGAGI. CDR3 sequence: CASSYSSYNYGYTF. The CDR3 DNA is TGTGCCAGCAGTTACTCGTCTTATAACTATGGCTACACCTTC.

The chain carries TRBV19 and TRBJ2-1; D gene ambiguous. Trimming stripped 1 base from V and 3 bases from J, with 7 bases between. Germline assignment: CDR1 LNHDA and CDR2 SQIVND (reference sequence). The CDR3 has 14 amino acids. The CDR3 coding sequence is TGTGCCAGTAGTATAGTCCCAGACTACAATGAGCAGTTCTTC. Amino acid sequence: CASSIVPDYNEQFF.

V usage is TRBV7-2 and J usage is TRBJ1-4; 7 nucleotides align to TRBD1. This CDR3 region has 14 residues. V shed 5 bases, J shed 8 bases, and the junction held 8 bases outside the gene matches. CDR1 SGHTA and CDR2 FQGNSA come from the germline V gene. The DNA of the CDR3 is TGTGCCAGCAGCCCGGACAGGAGCAAGGAAAAACTGTTTTTT. Amino acids: CASSPDRSKEKLFF.

DNA for the CDR3: TGTGCCAGCAGCTTGTGGTATGAGCGACAGGGACATGGCTACACCTTC. Translated, it gives CASSLWYERQGHGYTF. This chain connects TRBV5-5 to TRBJ1-2, with 7 bases aligning to TRBD1. CDR1 SGHKS and CDR2 YYEKEE come from the germline V gene (reference sequence). Trimming cost V 1 base and J 6 bases; bases outside gene matches: 12. The CDR3 is made up of 16 amino acids. Combining the CDR3 with reference TRBV5-5 and TRBJ1-2 gives the whole variable domain DAGVTQSPTHLIKTRGQQVTLRCSPISGHKSVSWYQQVLGQGPQFIFQYYEKEERGRGNFPDRFSARQFPNYSSELNVNALLLGDSALYLCASSLWYERQGHGYTFGSGTRLTVV.

The rearrangement uses TRBV7-9 and TRBJ1-3; 7 nucleotides match TRBD1. Germline V gene data show CDR1 as SEHNR and CDR2 as FQNEAQ (reference sequence). This CDR3 spans 15 amino acids. The trim removed 7 bases at V and 2 bases at J, leaving 8 bases unmatched. The CDR3 sequence: CASTQTGPPGNTIYF. The DNA of the CDR3 is TGTGCCAGCACCCAGACAGGGCCCCCTGGAAACACCATATATTTT.

J is TRBJ1-6 and V is TRBV20-1; D is possibly TRBD1 (6 bases). Germline-derived CDR1 and CDR2 are DFQATT and SNEGSKA (reference sequence). There are 17 residues in the CDR3. Trimming took 3 bases from V and 0 from J, leaving 15 bases between them. Here the CDR3 reads CSASEGPGASYNSPLHF. The CDR3 region has the DNA TGCAGTGCTAGTGAAGGTCCAGGGGCCTCCTATAATTCACCCCTCCACTTT.

J is TRBJ1-5 and V is TRBV5-8, with TRBD1 matching over 7 bases. This CDR3 is 19 amino acids long. Germline V gene sequence: CDR1 SGHTS, CDR2 YDEGEE. V was pared by 5 bases and J by 0 bases, with 17 bases of the junction left unmatched. The CDR3 protein is CASRPRQGAQGGSNQPQHF. CDR3 DNA sequence: TGTGCCAGCAGACCAAGACAGGGAGCCCAGGGTGGTAGCAATCAGCCCCAGCATTTT. Filled out from reference TRBV5-8 and TRBJ1-5, the complete variable domain reads EAGVTQSPTHLIKTRGQQATLRCSPISGHTSVYWYQQALGLGLQFLLWYDEGEERNRGNFPPRFSGRQFPNYSSELNVNALELEDSALYLCASRPRQGAQGGSNQPQHFGDGTRLSIL.

The rearrangement uses TRBV6-5 and TRBJ1-5; TRBD1 matches at 7 bases. Germline lookup yields CDR1 MNHEY and CDR2 SVGAGI. Trimming took 8 bases from V and 2 from J; bases not matched to a gene: 6. The CDR3 has 14 amino acids. Here the CDR3 reads CASGGQDRNQPQHF. CDR3 bases: TGTGCCAGCGGCGGACAGGACCGCAATCAGCCCCAGCATTTT.

The V gene is TRBV15, the J gene TRBJ2-5, with a tentative D call TRBD2 (5 bases). Between the trimmed V and J ends, which lost 1 base and 1 base, there was a span of 13 bases. The germline V gene has CDR1 LNHNV and CDR2 YYDKDF (reference sequence). The CDR3 is made up of 16 amino acids. Written as DNA, the CDR3 is TGTGCCACCAGCAGAGGAGGGAGCGGCTTCCAAGAGACCCAGTACTTC. Translation gives CATSRGGSGFQETQYF.

The chain employs TRBV5-1 and TRBJ2-7; 11 bases are a match to TRBD1. J gave up 2 bases and V 4 bases, and 11 bases lay outside the gene matches. Germline V gives CDR1 SGHRS, CDR2 YFSETQ. This CDR3 is 17 amino acids long. The CDR3 protein is CASSTGQGAQSTYEQYF. The CDR3 bases are TGCGCCAGCAGCACCGGACAGGGGGCACAATCTACCTACGAGCAGTACTTC.

The CDR3 DNA sequence: TGTGCCAGCAGCTTAGTCCTAACTCTAGCGGGGGGAGGGGATACGCAGTATTTT. The encoded protein is CASSLVLTLAGGGDTQYF. The J gene is TRBJ2-3, the V gene TRBV13; 11 nucleotides align to TRBD2. This CDR3 spans 18 amino acids. V trimming: 1 base; J trimming: 6 bases; junction bases outside the gene matches: 12. CDR1 is PRHDT, CDR2 FYEKMQ, per germline (reference sequence).

The chain is built from TRBV9 and TRBJ2-3; D remains ambiguous. This CDR3 is 13 amino acids long. The germline V and J ends were trimmed by 3 bases and 1 base, with 6 bases remaining between them. CDR1 and CDR2 from the germline V gene are SGDLS and YYNGEE. Written as DNA, the CDR3 is TGTGCCAGCAGCGACTTGGGCACAGATACGCAGTATTTT. Translating it yields CASSDLGTDTQYF.

A word on this clone: The sample holds other DNA sequences that translate to the same CDR3. The V and J genes are TRBV7-9 and TRBJ2-1; weak D call: TRBD2 (5 bases). Germline V gene sequence: CDR1 SEHNR, CDR2 FQNEAQ (reference sequence). V was shortened by 2 bases and J by 5 bases, with 7 bases between the two germline ends. The CDR3 length is 13 residues. The CDR3: CASSLSGNNEQFF. The CDR3 region has the DNA TGTGCCAGCAGCTTATCGGGGAACAATGAGCAGTTCTTC.

The V call is TRBV12-3 or TRBV12-4, the J call TRBJ2-7, with D tentatively TRBD1 (6 bases). The V end was cut by 6 bases, the J end by 2 bases, with 11 bases between. The CDR3 is 13 residues long. CDR3 region: CASRKGGPYEQYF. CDR3 coding DNA: TGTGCCAGCAGGAAAGGGGGACCCTACGAGCAGTACTTC.